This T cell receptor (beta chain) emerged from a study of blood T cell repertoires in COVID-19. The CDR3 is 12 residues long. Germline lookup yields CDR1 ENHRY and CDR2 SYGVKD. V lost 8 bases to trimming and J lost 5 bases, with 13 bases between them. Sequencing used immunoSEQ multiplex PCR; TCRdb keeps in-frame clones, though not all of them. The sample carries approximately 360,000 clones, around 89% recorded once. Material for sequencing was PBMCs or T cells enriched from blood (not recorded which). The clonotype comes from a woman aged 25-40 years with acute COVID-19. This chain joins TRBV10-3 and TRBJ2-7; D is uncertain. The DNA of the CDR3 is TGTGCCATCCGCGGAAATTACGACGAGCAGTACTTC. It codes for CAIRGNYDEQYF.